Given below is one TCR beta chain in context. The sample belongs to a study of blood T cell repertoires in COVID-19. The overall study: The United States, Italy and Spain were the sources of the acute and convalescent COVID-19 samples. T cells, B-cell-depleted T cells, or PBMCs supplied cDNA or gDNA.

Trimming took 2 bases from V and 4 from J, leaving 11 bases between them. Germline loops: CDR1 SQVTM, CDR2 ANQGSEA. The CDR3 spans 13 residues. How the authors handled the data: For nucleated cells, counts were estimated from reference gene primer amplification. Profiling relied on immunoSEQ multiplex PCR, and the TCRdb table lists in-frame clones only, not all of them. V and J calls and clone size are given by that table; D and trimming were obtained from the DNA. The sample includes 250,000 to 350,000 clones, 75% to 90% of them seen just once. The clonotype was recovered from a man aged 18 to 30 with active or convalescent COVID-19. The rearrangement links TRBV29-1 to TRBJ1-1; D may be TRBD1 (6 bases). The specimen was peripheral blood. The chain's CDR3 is CSVERSRGTEAFF. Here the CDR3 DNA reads TGCAGCGTTGAACGCAGCAGGGGCACTGAAGCTTTCTTT.